A selection of T cell receptor beta chains follows, all from one sample in a study of lymphopenia after photon versus proton radiotherapy. Some clones are missing from TCRdb's copy, which holds only in-frame ones; the method was immunoSEQ multiplex PCR. Of tens of thousands of clones in the sample, 84% were seen once. This specimen consisted of peripheral blood, obtained from a patient treated with proton-based radiotherapy. Every receptor here comes from a woman between 70 and 85 years old with pancreatic cancer. Each CDR3 is given with its conserved first and last residue. The D gene is left open where the match is weak. A clone size is listed for some rows: how often the clone was seen (once, few, many), or a class if it is expanded.

>TRBJ2-1|.|.|TRBV18
TGTGCCAGCTCGCCTGTTGTGGATGAGCAGTTCTTC
CASSPVVDEQFF
>TRBJ2-7|few|TRBD1|TRBV4-3
TGCGCCAGCAGCCACCAAGGGACAGGAAGGCCCTACGAGCAGTACTTC
CASSHQGTGRPYEQYF
>TRBJ2-7|.|TRBD1|TRBV27
TGTGCCAGCAGTCTCAAGGACAGGAGCTCCTACGAGCAGTACTTC
CASSLKDRSSYEQYF
>TRBJ2-2|.|.|TRBV28
TGTGCCAGCAGTTTGGGAAGAAGGGGTACCGGGGAGCTGTTTTTT
CASSLGRRGTGELFF
>TRBJ2-1|once|TRBD1|TRBV5-8
TGTGCCAGCAGCTTGGATGGACAGGGATACTACAATGAGCAGTTCTTC
CASSLDGQGYYNEQFF
>TRBJ2-7|.|.|TRBV21-1
TGTGCCAGCAGCAAACGAGACAGGGGTTGGGTCAACTTC
CASSKRDRGWVNF
>TRBJ1-2|.|.|TRBV25-1
TGTGCCAGCAGTGAATATTCAGGGAGCTTCGAGGGCTACACCTTC
CASSEYSGSFEGYTF
>TRBJ2-5|.|TRBD2|TRBV10-3
TGTGCCATCAGTGAGGGACTAGCGGGAGGCTATGAGACCCAGTACTTC
CAISEGLAGGYETQYF
>TRBJ2-3|.|TRBD1|TRBV10-3
TGTGCCATCAGCGCCGGGACAGGGGGCGCAGATACGCAGTATTTT
CAISAGTGGADTQYF
>TRBJ1-2|medium-sized|TRBD1|TRBV19
TGTGCCAGTACTCAGGGGGCCTATCCTAACTATGGCTACACCTTC
CASTQGAYPNYGYTF
>TRBJ2-2|.|.|TRBV7-3
TGTGCCAGCAGCCCGGGGGGACAGGCGAACACCGGGGAGCTGTTTTTT
CASSPGGQANTGELFF
>TRBJ2-2|.|.|TRBV7-3
TGTGCCAGCAGCCCCTCGAACACCGGGGAGCTGTTTTTT
CASSPSNTGELFF
>TRBJ2-2|.|.|TRBV4-3
TGCGCCAGCAGCCAAGCTACAGGGACGAGCTACACCGGGGAGCTGTTTTTT
CASSQATGTSYTGELFF
>TRBJ2-4|.|.|TRBV4-3
TGCGCCAGCAGCCAAGGTGGGGGGAGTTACAGAAACATTCAGTACTTC
CASSQGGGSYRNIQYF
>TRBJ2-3|.|.|TRBV5-1
TGCGCCAGCAGTGACAGCGGGCATAGCACAGATACGCAGTATTTT
CASSDSGHSTDTQYF
>TRBJ1-2|.|TRBD1|TRBV30
TGTGCCTGGAGTGTCGCTGGGACAGGGGGTTCGGCTAACTATGGCTACACCTTC
CAWSVAGTGGSANYGYTF
>TRBJ2-5|.|.|TRBV7-9
TGTGCCAGCAGCTCGACGGTTAGTCGGGAGACCCAGTACTTC
CASSSTVSRETQYF
>TRBJ1-3|.|TRBD1|TRBV30
TGTGCCTGGGACAGGGAACTTGGAAACACCATATATTTT
CAWDRELGNTIYF
>TRBJ2-5|.|.|TRBV18
TGTGCCAGCTCACCCGGGACCGGCAGGGAGACCCAGTACTTC
CASSPGTGRETQYF
>TRBJ2-7|.|TRBD1|TRBV28
TGTGCCAGCTACAGGGGGGACAGGGTCTTGGGCGAGCAGTACTTC
CASYRGDRVLGEQYF
>TRBJ2-2|.|.|TRBV4-2
TGTGCCAGCAGCCAAGTGGTTATCGGACGTTCGAACACCGGGGAGCTGTTTTTT
CASSQVVIGRSNTGELFF
>TRBJ1-5|few|.|TRBV7-6
TGTGCCAGCAGCGCCTCCGATGGGGGAGGGCAGCCCCAGCATTTT
CASSASDGGGQPQHF
>TRBJ2-1|.|TRBD1|TRBV6-6
TGTGCCAGCAGTAGACAGGGGGCGGGCAATGAGCAGTTCTTC
CASSRQGAGNEQFF
>TRBJ2-3|.|TRBD2|TRBV7-8
TGTGCCAGCAGCTTAGCCAGGGGACTAGCGGGAGGGCCCTCCTTTAGCACAGATACGCAGTATTTT
CASSLARGLAGGPSFSTDTQYF
>TRBJ1-3|.|.|TRBV6-1
TGTGCCAGCAGTGAAAGGCCGGGGGACCTAGCTTTGGGAAACACCATATATTTT
CASSERPGDLALGNTIYF
>TRBJ2-1|once|.|TRBV6-1
TGTGCCAGCAGTGAAATGGGAGACAGAGGGCGTAATGAGCAGTTCTTC
CASSEMGDRGRNEQFF
>TRBJ1-1|once|.|TRBV9
TGTGCCAGCAGCGTAGGTACCGGGGTACGCGACACTGAAGCTTTCTTT
CASSVGTGVRDTEAFF
>TRBJ2-2|.|.|TRBV7-2
TGTGCCAGCAGCTTAGCGAGCGGGAACACCGGGGAGCTGTTTTTT
CASSLASGNTGELFF
>TRBJ2-7|.|TRBD1|TRBV7-8
TGTGCCAGCAGCTTAGGGGGACAGAACTCTTACGAGCAGTACTTC
CASSLGGQNSYEQYF
>TRBJ1-4|.|.|TRBV19
TGTGCCAGTAAAAAGGCTCGCACGGACTTCTACGCTAATGAAAAACTGTTTTTT
CASKKARTDFYANEKLFF
>TRBJ1-5|.|TRBD1|TRBV4-1
TGCGCCAGCAGCCAAATCCCGGGACAGGGGGCAATTGGCAATCAGCCCCAGCATTTT
CASSQIPGQGAIGNQPQHF
>TRBJ2-2|.|.|TRBV18
TGTGCCAGCTCCCCGGGAGTCCATAACGGGGAGCTGTTTTTT
CASSPGVHNGELFF
>TRBJ1-2|.|.|TRBV5-4
TGTGCCAGCGGAGGTCGATCGGGGCTAGGAGCTAACTATGGCTACACCTTC
CASGGRSGLGANYGYTF
>TRBJ1-3|.|.|TRBV5-5
TGTGCCAGCAGCTTAGTCGCGAGCTCTGGAAACACCATATATTTT
CASSLVASSGNTIYF